What follows is one T cell receptor (beta chain) and its context. Its antigen is not identified. Although they were nominally healthy when sampled, donors likely had unrecorded immune exposures. The record originates from a study of cytomegalovirus exposure and HLA in healthy donors. Broader study findings: In vitro data verified a few CMV-associated chains as specific for CMV antigens. Earlier findings revealed that most TCR beta V segments proved productive either about 87% or about 30% of the time.

PCR was performed using 60 Vbeta and 13 Jbeta primers. Assay used: immunoSEQ multiplex PCR; TCRdb lists only in-frame clones, some missing. The top ten hold 15% to 20% of the sample, which has about 75,000 clones, 84% seen once. The TCR comes from a man aged 65 to 79 in good health and CMV-seropositive. The sample taken for sequencing was PBMCs.

This chain's CDR3 is CAIRVSGRGDEQFF. CDR3 sequence (DNA): TGTGCCATCAGGGTTAGCGGTCGGGGCGATGAGCAGTTCTTC. The chain has TRBV10-3 and TRBJ2-1, with D tentatively TRBD2 (6 bases). Per germline, CDR1 ENHRY and CDR2 SYGVKD. This CDR3 is built from 14 residues. V was pared by 6 bases and J by 8 bases, with 17 bases between.